Here is one T cell receptor beta chain with its context. The target antigen is unknown. Assay: immunoSEQ multiplex PCR; the TCRdb copy retains only in-frame clones and omits some. This table holds approximately 31,000 clones, around 73% found once. This entry belongs to a study of T cells in localized non-small cell lung cancer. Study conclusions and caveats: The highest T cell clonality was in uninvolved adjacent lung, above tumor.

CDR3 size: 16 residues. Trimming took off 2 bases at V and 0 bases at J, with 14 bases between the two ends. Looked up from germline, CDR1 is KGHSH and CDR2 is LQKENI. This TCR came from a male donor aged 60 or over with stage II squamous cell lung carcinoma. Sequencing was performed on peripheral blood, taken before any cancer treatment. The chain recombines TRBV18 with TRBJ2-7; D remains unclear. The CDR3 coding sequence is TGTGCCAGCTCACCAGTCCTGGGTGGGGACTCCTACGAGCAGTACTTC. Its protein is CASSPVLGGDSYEQYF.